This T cell receptor (beta chain) originates from a study of OX40 agonist ivuxolimab in advanced cancers. The overall study: The dose-escalation cohort was about 86% male, with a mean age of approximately 62 years, ranging about 23 to 90.

Findings of the study overall: Normalized expansion of T-cell clones was also low for some nonresponders.

This clone was counted a few times. Its target is not known. Germline V CDR1 and CDR2: ENHRY, SYGVKD. The ends were cut back, 6 bases at V and 3 bases at J, with 18 bases in the middle. The CDR3 is made up of 16 amino acids. Clones were read by immunoSEQ multiplex PCR, and TCRdb kept only the in-frame ones, dropping some. The table includes about 59,000 clones, over 80% detected once. This chain uses TRBV10-3 with TRBJ2-1; a weak D match, TRBD2 (5 bases). This TCR was sampled from an adult with an advanced solid tumor such as melanoma, head and neck, liver or kidney cancer. The sequences come from CD4+ or CD8+ T cells sorted from blood, collected in a trial of the OX40 agonist ivuxolimab. DNA of the CDR3: TGTGCCATCAGCGTTGACTTCCTCGCGGGCTACAATGAGCAGTTCTTC. The encoded protein is CAISVDFLAGYNEQFF.